This TCR beta chain derives from a study of cytomegalovirus exposure and HLA in healthy donors. Overall study results and limits: No immune exposure information besides CMV serostatus was available. Cytomegalovirus-associated TCR beta chains were listed, numbering some 180. Owing to their indistinguishability, certain V segments, notably TRBV6-2 and TRBV6-3, were excluded. One variant, a missense change in DCLRE1C, was linked in a later analysis to TCR beta V- and J-gene trimming.

About this clone itself: Antigen unknown.

The PCR used 60 Vbeta and 13 Jbeta primers. Assay used: immunoSEQ multiplex PCR; TCRdb lists only in-frame clones, some missing. The profile covers fewer than 120,000 clones, with around 86% appearing a single time and around 1.9% taken by the ten largest. Germline V lookup: CDR1 SNHLY, CDR2 FYNNEI. The V gene end was trimmed by 6 bases and the J gene end by 2 bases; junction bases not matched to a gene: 6. This CDR3 has 14 amino acids. This TCR was sampled from a man in his forties in good health and CMV-seronegative. The genes are TRBV2 and TRBJ1-2, with TRBD1 matching over 7 bases. The sequenced material came from PBMCs. This CDR3 is CASRPTGVNYGYTF. The CDR3 DNA is TGTGCCAGCAGGCCCACAGGGGTGAACTATGGCTACACCTTC.